These T cell receptor beta chains were read from a single sample in a study of blood T cell repertoires in COVID-19. Only in-frame clones appear in the TCRdb table, and some are missing; sequencing was by immunoSEQ multiplex PCR. The sample includes 250,000 or so clones, 83% seen only once; the top ten take more than 5.5%. The sample comprised peripheral blood. The source of these receptors is a human donor in a cohort sampled during active COVID-19. Both conserved end residues are part of each CDR3. A D gene is named only where the DNA matches it firmly. For some rows the clone size is stated as once, few or many, or as a class when expanded; others skip it.

NA	few	TRBV21-1	TRBJ1-4	TGTGCCAGATTGACAGGCAGTGCAACTAATGAAAAACTGTTTTTT	CARLTGSATNEKLFF
TRBD1	NA	TRBV24-1	TRBJ2-1	TGTGCCACCAGTGATTTTAGGGACAGAGGCTCCTACAATGAGCAGTTCTTC	CATSDFRDRGSYNEQFF
TRBD1	NA	TRBV15	TRBJ2-2	TGTGCCACCAGCAGATACGTTTGGGGACAGTACAACACCGGGGAGCTGTTTTTT	CATSRYVWGQYNTGELFF
TRBD2	NA	TRBV29-1	TRBJ2-3	TGCAGCATTAGCGGGAGCGGGGCAGATACGCAGTATTTT	CSISGSGADTQYF
NA	NA	TRBV4-1	TRBJ1-1	TGCGCCAGCAGCCAAGCCCCCCCCGTCTCCCCGGGGATGAACACTGAAGCTTTCTTT	CASSQAPPVSPGMNTEAFF
NA	NA	TRBV9	TRBJ1-2	TGTGCCAGCAGCGTAGCGGAGGGGCCGGACTATGGCTACACCTTC	CASSVAEGPDYGYTF
NA	NA	TRBV11-2	TRBJ2-5	TGTGCCAGCAGCTATCTCCGGGCCCAGTACTTC	CASSYLRAQYF
NA	NA	TRBV3-1/TRBV3-2	TRBJ1-1	TGTGCCAGCAGCCAAATGTCATCTACGAACACTGAAGCTTTCTTT	CASSQMSSTNTEAFF
NA	NA	TRBV5-1	TRBJ1-2	TGCGCCAGCAGCCCCGGGACCAGGGAGGCCCTTGGCTACACCTTC	CASSPGTREALGYTF
NA	NA	TRBV7-8	TRBJ2-7	TGTGCCAGCAGCTTAGGGGGCGAAGGGGCCAACTACGAGCAGTACTTC	CASSLGGEGANYEQYF
NA	NA	TRBV11-2	TRBJ1-1	TGTGCCAGCAGCTTGGCCATTACAGGGAGCACTGAAGCTTTCTTT	CASSLAITGSTEAFF
TRBD1	few	TRBV7-9	TRBJ1-5	TGTGCCAGCAGCTGGGGGACCGGGACAGGGGATCAGCCCCAGCATTTT	CASSWGTGTGDQPQHF
TRBD1	NA	TRBV19	TRBJ1-2	TGTGCCAGTAGCTCCGGGACAGCCGGCTACACCTTC	CASSSGTAGYTF
TRBD1	NA	TRBV11-3	TRBJ1-3	TGTGCCAGCAGCTCCCAGCCCCCCCCGGGACAGGCTCTCTCTGGAAACACCATATATTTT	CASSSQPPPGQALSGNTIYF
NA	NA	TRBV19	TRBJ2-3	TGTGCCAGTAGTATCCGGACAAACACAGATACGCAGTATTTT	CASSIRTNTDTQYF
TRBD2	once	TRBV7-6	TRBJ2-7	TGTGCCAGCAGCTTAGAGCTAGCGGGAGGGCCACGACACCTCTACGAGCAGTACTTC	CASSLELAGGPRHLYEQYF
NA	NA	TRBV11-2	TRBJ2-2	TGTGCCAGCAGCTTAGATCTCAGGGTCAAGACCGGGGAGCTGTTTTTT	CASSLDLRVKTGELFF
TRBD2	few	TRBV10-1	TRBJ2-7	TGCGCCAGCAGTGATGGGGGGGTAGCGGGATACGAGCAGTACTTC	CASSDGGVAGYEQYF
NA	NA	TRBV5-1	TRBJ2-1	TGCGCCAGCAGCTCAAATACCGGGACTCCTAAATACAATGAGCAGTTCTTC	CASSSNTGTPKYNEQFF
NA	NA	TRBV19	TRBJ1-4	TGTGCCAGTAGGATTACAGGGAAGTTTAATGAAAAACTGTTTTTT	CASRITGKFNEKLFF
NA	NA	TRBV4-1	TRBJ1-4	TGCGCCAGCAGCCAAGACGCGACAGGAGTCAGTGAAAAACTGTTTTTT	CASSQDATGVSEKLFF
NA	NA	TRBV18	TRBJ2-2	TGTGCCAGCTCGCTAAACCAGGCCGGGGAGCTGTTTTTT	CASSLNQAGELFF
NA	NA	TRBV15	TRBJ2-7	TGTGCCACCAGCAAACAGTCCTACGAGCAGTACTTC	CATSKQSYEQYF
NA	NA	TRBV6-2/TRBV6-3	TRBJ2-4	TGTGCCAGCAGTTTAGGGGGAAGCAAAAACATTCAGTACTTC	CASSLGGSKNIQYF
TRBD2	NA	TRBV5-4	TRBJ2-3	TGTGCCAGCAGCCCCATAGCGGGGGGTAGCACAGATACGCAGTATTTT	CASSPIAGGSTDTQYF
TRBD1	once	TRBV6-6	TRBJ1-1	TGTGCCAGCAGTTACTCGACAGGGGGCTTGGGTGAAGCTTTCTTT	CASSYSTGGLGEAFF
NA	NA	TRBV5-1	TRBJ1-6	TGCGCCAGCAGCAGCAGACAGTCTGATAATTCACCCCTCCACTTT	CASSSRQSDNSPLHF
NA	NA	TRBV10-2	TRBJ1-1	TGCGCCAGCAGTGAGTCGAGCGACCGGAGCACTGAAGCTTTCTTT	CASSESSDRSTEAFF
TRBD2	NA	TRBV6-5	TRBJ2-1	TGTGCCAGCAGTCGGACTAGCGGGATGGGTTATGAGCAGTTCTTC	CASSRTSGMGYEQFF
TRBD1	few	TRBV5-4	TRBJ1-4	TGTGCCAGCAGCTTGGCACAGGGGAGTGATGAAAAACTGTTTTTT	CASSLAQGSDEKLFF
NA	once	TRBV10-3	TRBJ2-2	TGTGCCATCAGTGATGATCCAGGGAACACCGGGGAGCTGTTTTTT	CAISDDPGNTGELFF
TRBD1	NA	TRBV28	TRBJ1-1	TGTGCCAGCTACCAGATCACAGGGGGGACTGAAGCTTTCTTT	CASYQITGGTEAFF
TRBD1	NA	TRBV19	TRBJ2-5	TGTGCCAGTAGTATAGCAGGGGGAGAGACCCAGTACTTC	CASSIAGGETQYF
TRBD1	NA	TRBV10-3	TRBJ2-7	TGTGCCATCAGTCACCGGGACAGGGGGTTCGAGCAGTACTTC	CAISHRDRGFEQYF
TRBD2	NA	TRBV10-3	TRBJ2-1	TGTGCCATCAGTGACAGGGTTCTAGCGGGGGGGAATGAGCAGTTCTTC	CAISDRVLAGGNEQFF
TRBD1	NA	TRBV4-1	TRBJ2-3	TGCGCCAGCAGCCAAGATTCGGGACAGGGGGCTGTGGATACGCAGTATTTT	CASSQDSGQGAVDTQYF
TRBD1	NA	TRBV24-1	TRBJ1-5	TGTGCCAGAGTAAGACAGGGGAGCAATCAGCCCCAGCATTTT	CARVRQGSNQPQHF
TRBD2	NA	TRBV25-1	TRBJ2-3	TGTGCCAGCAGCCCTAGCGGGAGAGCCTACACAGATACGCAGTATTTT	CASSPSGRAYTDTQYF
NA	NA	TRBV2	TRBJ2-5	TGTGCCAGCAGTTGGACAGTCCAAGAGACCCAGTACTTC	CASSWTVQETQYF
NA	NA	TRBV3-1/TRBV3-2	TRBJ1-6	TGTGCCAGCAGCCAAGATTCTGGGAGGGGGAATTCACCCCTCCACTTT	CASSQDSGRGNSPLHF
NA	NA	TRBV3-1/TRBV3-2	TRBJ1-1	TGTGCCAGCAGCCCACACCAGAGGATGAACACTGAAGCTTTCTTT	CASSPHQRMNTEAFF
TRBD1	NA	TRBV6-5	TRBJ1-2	TGTGCCAGCAGTCTAACAGGGGTATTGTACTATGGCTACACCTTC	CASSLTGVLYYGYTF
NA	NA	TRBV11-1	TRBJ1-1	TGTGCCAGCAGCCTCCACGGGGGGGTGAACACTGAAGCTTTCTTT	CASSLHGGVNTEAFF
TRBD1	NA	TRBV2	TRBJ1-1	TGTGCCAGCAGTTCGACTCAACAGGGGGGAGCTTTCTTT	CASSSTQQGGAFF
TRBD2	NA	TRBV19	TRBJ2-3	TGTGCCAGTACCCCAAATAGCGTCGAGGGAGGGCGGACAGATACGCAGTATTTT	CASTPNSVEGGRTDTQYF
NA	NA	TRBV10-3	TRBJ2-3	TGTGCCATCAGTGAGTCCACTAGAGGATATTCTAGCACAGATACGCAGTATTTT	CAISESTRGYSSTDTQYF